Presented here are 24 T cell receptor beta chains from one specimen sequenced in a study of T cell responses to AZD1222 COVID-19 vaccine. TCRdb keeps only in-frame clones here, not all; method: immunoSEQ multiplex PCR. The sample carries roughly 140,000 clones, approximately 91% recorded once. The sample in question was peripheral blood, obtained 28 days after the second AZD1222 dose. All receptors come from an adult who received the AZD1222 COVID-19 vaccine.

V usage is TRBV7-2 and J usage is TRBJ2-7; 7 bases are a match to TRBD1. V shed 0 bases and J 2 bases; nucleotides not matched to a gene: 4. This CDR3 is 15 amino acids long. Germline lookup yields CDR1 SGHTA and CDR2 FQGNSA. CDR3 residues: CASSLAGDRPYEQYF. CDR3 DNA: TGTGCCAGCAGCTTAGCGGGGGACAGACCCTACGAGCAGTACTTC.

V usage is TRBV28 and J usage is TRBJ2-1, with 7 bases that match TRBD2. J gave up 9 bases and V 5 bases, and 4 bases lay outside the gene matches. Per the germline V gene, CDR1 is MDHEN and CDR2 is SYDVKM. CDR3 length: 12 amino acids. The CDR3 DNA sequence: TGTGCCAGCAGTCCCCGGGGGGTTGAGCAGTTCTTC. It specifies CASSPRGVEQFF.

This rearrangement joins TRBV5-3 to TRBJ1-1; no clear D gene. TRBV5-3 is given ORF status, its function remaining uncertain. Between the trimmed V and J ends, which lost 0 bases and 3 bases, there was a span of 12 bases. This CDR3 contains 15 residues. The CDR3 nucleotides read TGTGCCAGAAGCTTGGCTCCCGGGGAGGACACTGAAGCTTTCTTT. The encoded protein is CARSLAPGEDTEAFF.

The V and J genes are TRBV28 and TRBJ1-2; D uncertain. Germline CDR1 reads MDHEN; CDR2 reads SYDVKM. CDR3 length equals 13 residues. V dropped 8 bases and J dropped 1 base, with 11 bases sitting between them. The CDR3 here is CASHSYYNYGYTF. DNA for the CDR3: TGTGCCAGCCATAGCTATTATAACTATGGCTACACCTTC.

The CDR3 DNA sequence: TGTGCCTGGAGTCGGTCTGGGGCTGGAAACACCATATATTTT. This gives the protein CAWSRSGAGNTIYF. The chain couples TRBV30 to TRBJ1-3; D is unresolved. The CDR3 has 14 amino acids. Germline V lookup: CDR1 GTSNPN, CDR2 SVGIG (reference sequence). Trimming stripped 2 bases from V and 2 bases from J, with 10 bases between.

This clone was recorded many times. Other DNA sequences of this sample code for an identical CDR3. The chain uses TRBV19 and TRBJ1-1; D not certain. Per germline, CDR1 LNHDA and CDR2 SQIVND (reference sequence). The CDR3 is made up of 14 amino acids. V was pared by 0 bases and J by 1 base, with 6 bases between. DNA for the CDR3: TGTGCCAGTAGTATAGATAAACGGAACACTGAAGCTTTCTTT. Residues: CASSIDKRNTEAFF.

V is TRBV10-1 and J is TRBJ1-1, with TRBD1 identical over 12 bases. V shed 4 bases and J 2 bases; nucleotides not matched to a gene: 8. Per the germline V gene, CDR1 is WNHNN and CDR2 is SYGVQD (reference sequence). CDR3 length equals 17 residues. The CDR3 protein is CASSVGTGGLGNTEAFF. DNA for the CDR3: TGCGCCAGCAGTGTGGGGACAGGGGGCCTCGGAAACACTGAAGCTTTCTTT.

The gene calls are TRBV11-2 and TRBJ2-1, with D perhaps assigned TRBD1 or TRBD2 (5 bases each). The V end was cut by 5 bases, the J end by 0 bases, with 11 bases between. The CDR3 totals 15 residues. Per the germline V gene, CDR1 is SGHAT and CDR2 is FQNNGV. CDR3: CASSHRDGSYNEQFF. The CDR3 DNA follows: TGTGCCAGCAGCCATAGGGACGGCTCCTACAATGAGCAGTTCTTC.

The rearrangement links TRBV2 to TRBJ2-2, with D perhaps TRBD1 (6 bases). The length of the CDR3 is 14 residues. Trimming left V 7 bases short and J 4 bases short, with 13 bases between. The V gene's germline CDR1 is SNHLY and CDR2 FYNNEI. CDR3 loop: CASTEDRSTGELFF. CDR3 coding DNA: TGTGCCAGCACCGAGGACAGATCCACCGGGGAGCTGTTTTTT.

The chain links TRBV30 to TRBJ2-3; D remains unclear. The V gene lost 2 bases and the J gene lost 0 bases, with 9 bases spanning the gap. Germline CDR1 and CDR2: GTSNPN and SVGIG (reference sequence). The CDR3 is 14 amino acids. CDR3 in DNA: TGTGCCTGGAGTTTTGAGATAAGCACAGATACGCAGTATTTT. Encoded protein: CAWSFEISTDTQYF.

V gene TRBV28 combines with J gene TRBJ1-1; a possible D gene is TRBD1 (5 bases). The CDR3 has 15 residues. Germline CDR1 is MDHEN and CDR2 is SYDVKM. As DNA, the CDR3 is TGTGCTGTAAACCCCTGGCAGGGAAAATGGACTGAAGCTTTCTTT. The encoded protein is CAVNPWQGKWTEAFF.

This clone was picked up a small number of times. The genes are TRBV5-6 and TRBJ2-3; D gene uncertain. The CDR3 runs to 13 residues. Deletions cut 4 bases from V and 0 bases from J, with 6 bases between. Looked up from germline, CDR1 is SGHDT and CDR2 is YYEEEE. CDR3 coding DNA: TGTGCCAGCAGCCAGAGTAGCACAGATACGCAGTATTTT. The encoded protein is CASSQSSTDTQYF.

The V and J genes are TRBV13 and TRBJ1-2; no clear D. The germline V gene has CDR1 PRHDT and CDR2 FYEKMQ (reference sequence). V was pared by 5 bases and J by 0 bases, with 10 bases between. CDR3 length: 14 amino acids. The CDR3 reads CASSRKNSNYGYTF. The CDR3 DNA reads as TGTGCCAGCAGCCGAAAGAACTCTAACTATGGCTACACCTTC.

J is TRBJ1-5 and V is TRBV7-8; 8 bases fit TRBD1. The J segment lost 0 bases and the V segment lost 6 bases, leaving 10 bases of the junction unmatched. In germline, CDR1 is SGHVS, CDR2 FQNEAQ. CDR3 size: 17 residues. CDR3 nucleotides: TGTGCCAGCAGACCAGGGGGCGGGAAGGGTAGCAATCAGCCCCAGCATTTT. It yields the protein CASRPGGGKGSNQPQHF.

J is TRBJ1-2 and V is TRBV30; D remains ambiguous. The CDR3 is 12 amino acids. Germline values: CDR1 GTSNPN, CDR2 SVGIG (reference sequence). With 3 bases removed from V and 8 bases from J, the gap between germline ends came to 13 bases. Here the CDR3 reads CAWRPGFRGYTF. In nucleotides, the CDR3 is TGTGCCTGGAGGCCGGGGTTTAGGGGCTACACCTTC.

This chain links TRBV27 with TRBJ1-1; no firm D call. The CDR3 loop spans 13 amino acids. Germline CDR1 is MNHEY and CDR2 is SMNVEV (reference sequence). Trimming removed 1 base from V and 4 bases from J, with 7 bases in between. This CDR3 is CASSLLGFTEAFF. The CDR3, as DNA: TGTGCCAGCAGTTTATTAGGGTTCACTGAAGCTTTCTTT.

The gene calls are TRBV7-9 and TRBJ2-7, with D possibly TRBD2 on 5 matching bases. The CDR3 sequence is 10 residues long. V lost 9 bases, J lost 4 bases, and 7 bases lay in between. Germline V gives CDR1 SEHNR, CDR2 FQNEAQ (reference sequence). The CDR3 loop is CASIAYEQYF. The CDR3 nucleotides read TGTGCCAGTATAGCGTACGAGCAGTACTTC.

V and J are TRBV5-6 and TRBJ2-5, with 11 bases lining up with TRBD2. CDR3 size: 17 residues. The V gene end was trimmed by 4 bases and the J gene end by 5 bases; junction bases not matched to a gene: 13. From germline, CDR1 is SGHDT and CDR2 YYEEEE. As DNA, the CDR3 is TGTGCCAGCAGCGCCAGACTAGCGGGGAGAGGTGGGGAGACCCAGTACTTC. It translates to CASSARLAGRGGETQYF. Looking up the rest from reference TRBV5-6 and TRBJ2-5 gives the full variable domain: DAGVTQSPTHLIKTRGQQVTLRCSPKSGHDTVSWYQQALGQGPQFIFQYYEEEERQRGNFPDRFSGHQFPNYSSELNVNALLLGDSALYLCASSARLAGRGGETQYFGPGTRLLVL.

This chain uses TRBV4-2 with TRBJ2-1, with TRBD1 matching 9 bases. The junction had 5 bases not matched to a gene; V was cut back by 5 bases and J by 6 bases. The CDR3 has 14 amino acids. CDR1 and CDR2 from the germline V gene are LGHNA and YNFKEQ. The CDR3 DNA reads TGTGCCAGCAGCTACGGACAGGGGACCAATGAGCAGTTCTTC. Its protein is CASSYGQGTNEQFF.

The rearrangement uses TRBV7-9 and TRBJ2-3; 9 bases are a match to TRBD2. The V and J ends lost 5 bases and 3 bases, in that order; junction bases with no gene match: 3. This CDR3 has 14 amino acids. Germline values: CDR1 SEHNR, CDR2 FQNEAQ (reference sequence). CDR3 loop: CASSPSGTTDTQYF. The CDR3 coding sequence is TGTGCCAGCAGCCCTAGCGGGACGACAGATACGCAGTATTTT. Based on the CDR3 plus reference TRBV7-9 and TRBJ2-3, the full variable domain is DTGVSQNPRHKITKRGQNVTFRCDPISEHNRLYWYRQTLGQGPEFLTYFQNEAQLEKSRLLSDRFSAERPKGSFSTLEIQRTEQGDSAMYLCASSPSGTTDTQYFGPGTRLTVL.

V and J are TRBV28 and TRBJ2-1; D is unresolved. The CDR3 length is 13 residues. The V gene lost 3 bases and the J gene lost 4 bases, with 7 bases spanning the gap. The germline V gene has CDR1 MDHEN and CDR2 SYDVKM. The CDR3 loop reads CASSLVSYNEQFF. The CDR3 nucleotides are TGTGCCAGCAGTTTGGTTTCTTACAATGAGCAGTTCTTC.

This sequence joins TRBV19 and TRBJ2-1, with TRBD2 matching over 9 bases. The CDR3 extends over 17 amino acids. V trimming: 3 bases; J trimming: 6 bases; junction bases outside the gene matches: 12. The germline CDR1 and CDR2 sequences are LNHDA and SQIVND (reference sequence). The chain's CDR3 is CASSILGSGSGFNEQFF. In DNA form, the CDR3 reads TGTGCCAGTAGTATTTTGGGTAGCGGGAGCGGTTTCAATGAGCAGTTCTTC.

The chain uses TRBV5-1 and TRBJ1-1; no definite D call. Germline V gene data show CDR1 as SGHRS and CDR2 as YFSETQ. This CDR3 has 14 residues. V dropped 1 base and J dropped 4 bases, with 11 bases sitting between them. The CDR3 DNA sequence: TGCGCCAGCAGCTTGACTTCGAGTGGCACTGAAGCTTTCTTT. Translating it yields CASSLTSSGTEAFF.

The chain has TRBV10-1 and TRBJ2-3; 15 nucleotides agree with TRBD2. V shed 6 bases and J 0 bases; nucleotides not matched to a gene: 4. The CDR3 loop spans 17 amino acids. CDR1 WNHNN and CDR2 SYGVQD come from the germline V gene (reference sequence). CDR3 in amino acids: CASSGTSGRPSTDTQYF. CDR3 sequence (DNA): TGCGCCAGCAGCGGGACTAGCGGGAGGCCTAGCACAGATACGCAGTATTTT.